This T cell receptor (beta chain) stems from a study of graft-versus-host responses after intestinal transplantation (TCRdb year 2021). Notes on the research overall: The transplants that recipients got were multivisceral, liver-intestinal, or isolated intestinal. Every recipient was given anti-thymocyte globulin induction, followed by approximately three years of maintenance tacrolimus and steroids. The cohort enrolled about two dozen intestinal transplant recipients, one of whom was a retransplant, and 3 patients without pretransplant specimens were excluded. Samples from three later patients were sequenced in-house on an Illumina MiSeq with MiXCR processing rather than by the commercial service. Donor T cell macrochimerism was defined as a peak of at least 4% donor T cells among recipient peripheral blood mononuclear cells. Alloreactive clones were identified by sequencing pre-transplant mixed lymphocyte reaction products and comparing them with unstimulated pre-transplant donor and recipient T cells. After intestinal transplantation, graft-versus-host and host-versus-graft alloreactive T cell clones were followed in the graft, circulation and bone marrow using bulk TCR-beta CDR3 sequencing.

Of note for this clone: Its antigen is still unknown. No base quality information exists; no much larger clone differs at one position.

The paper's findings and limits, for the study overall: GvH clones turned up in recipient bone marrow, with some appearing earlier in ileal mucosa or blood, a pattern consistent with an intestinal mucosal origin. In patients with donor T cell macrochimerism, the allografts had high GvH to HvG T cell clonal ratios. Early after transplant, peak levels of circulating GvH clones were found to be associated with declines in HvG clones. The conclusions were limited by the relatively low number and heterogeneity of the intestinal transplant patients.

In the first month after transplant, blood samples were collected up to 4 times, and after that at least monthly when available. The library was produced with the immunoSEQ multiplex PCR assay. Adaptive Biotechnologies carried out high-throughput TCR-beta CDR3 sequencing of genomic DNA for most patients. The study's own analysis went as follows. TCR sequencing data for some 19 patients were retrieved from Adaptive's ImmunoSEQ software; a few other patients were processed with MiXCR and VDJtools. CDR3 nucleotide sequences shared between donor and recipient were removed because the origin of such sequences could not be assigned. To be classed as alloreactive, a clone needed at least 2-fold expansion over unstimulated cells and a minimum CFSE-low frequency of 0.002% (template counts) or 0.001% (read counts). Clones were considered mappable if detected in sequenced pre-transplant spleen, lymph node, or MLR CFSE-low populations of the donor or recipient. The cumulative frequency of alloreactive clones was calculated as a percentage of all sequences, weighted by copy number. The source is immuneACCESS, and TCRdb retained only in-frame sequences with V and J called. Part of the clones is not carried over; for the studies checked, unresolved V genes explain less than half of this, and the remainder is unexplained. Clone size and the V and J calls come from that table; the DNA yielded D and trimming. The sample table records roughly 28,000 clones; nearly 90% of these occur just once. The ten most abundant clones make up around a tenth of the sample.

The receptor's source is a human patient who received an intestinal transplant, so some T cells may come from the graft donor. The sample consisted of PBMCs, taken about 430 days after intestinal transplantation.

The sequenced DNA: TGCGCCAGCGGGAGGCCCCTAGCGGGGGGGCTGGATACGCAGTATTTT. Its translation is CASGRPLAGGLDTQYF. The chain is made from TRBV4-1 and TRBJ2-3; TRBD2 fits 12 bases in the junction. The CDR3 contains 16 residues, cysteine and phenylalanine counted. CDR3 DNA only is kept here, 48 bases in frame from base 1. V is pruned by 8 bases and J by 6 bases, leaving 12 bases of the junction without a gene match. The germline V gene specifies MGHRA as CDR1 and YSYEKL as CDR2.